Sequencing of this T cell receptor (beta chain) was carried out in a study of CXCR4 blockade with PD-1 therapy in pancreatic cancer. The V gene lost 5 bases and the J gene lost 6 bases, with 7 bases spanning the gap. Looked up from germline, CDR1 is WSHSY and CDR2 is SAAADI. This CDR3 comprises 12 residues. Study observations and caveats: Frequent tumor clones were encoded by many distinct rearrangements, suggesting shared antigens. Intratumoral clonality (mean roughly 0.14) exceeded healthy blood (0.05) but did not track survival. Only TCRbeta chains were sequenced here.

This clone was found a few times. No antigen is known for it. TCRdb's table, derived via immunoSEQ multiplex PCR, lists solely in-frame clones and lacks some. The sample records fewer than 10,000 clones, roughly three fifths being singletons. No neoadjuvant therapy was given before resection to the patients supplying these archived tumor blocks. The sequence came from a human donor with pancreatic ductal adenocarcinoma. V and J are TRBV10-2 and TRBJ1-4; possible D gene TRBD1, 6 bases. Sequencing used tumor tissue. The CDR3 protein is CASSNRDEKLFF. Written as DNA, the CDR3 is TGCGCCAGCAGTAACAGGGATGAAAAACTGTTTTTT.